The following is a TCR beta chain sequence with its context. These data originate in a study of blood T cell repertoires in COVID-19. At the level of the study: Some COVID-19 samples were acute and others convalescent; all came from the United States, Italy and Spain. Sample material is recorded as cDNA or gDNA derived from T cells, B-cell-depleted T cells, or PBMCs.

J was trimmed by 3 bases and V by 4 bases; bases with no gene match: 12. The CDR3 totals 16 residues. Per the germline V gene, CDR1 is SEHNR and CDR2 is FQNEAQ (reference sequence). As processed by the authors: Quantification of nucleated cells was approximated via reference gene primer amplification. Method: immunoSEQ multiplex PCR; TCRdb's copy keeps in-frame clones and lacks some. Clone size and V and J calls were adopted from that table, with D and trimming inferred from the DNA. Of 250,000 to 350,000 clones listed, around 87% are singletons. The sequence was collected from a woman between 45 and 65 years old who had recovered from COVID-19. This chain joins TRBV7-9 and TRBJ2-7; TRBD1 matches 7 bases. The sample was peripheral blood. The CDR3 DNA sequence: TGTGCCAGCAGCTCCTTCCGGGACAGAGAATTCTACGAGCAGTACTTC. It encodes CASSSFRDREFYEQYF.